Reported below is one TCR beta chain. Ten or more counts support this clonotype. Its target antigen remains unknown. No per-base quality is available; no much larger clone lies one base away. This sample stems from a study of T cells after yellow fever vaccination (dated by TCRdb to the late 2010s). Describing the broader study: The SMART-Seq v4 Ultra Low Input RNA kit was used to prepare libraries from fractions with low cell numbers. To follow T-cell clones before and after primary and booster YFV17D yellow fever vaccination, bulk TCR alpha and beta repertoires were sequenced over time. Two healthy male donors, one aged 18 to 30 and one aged 30 to 40 years, were included in the cohort. Blood samples were taken at several timepoints before and after primary and secondary immunization, and bulk PBMC replicates and cell subsets were isolated.

The sequencer listed for this sample is Illumina NovaSeq 6000. Synthesis of TCR cDNA relied on 5'RACE template switching, a step that introduced a universal primer site along with unique molecular identifiers. cDNA synthesis was primed from both the TCR alpha and TCR beta constant segments. Library amplification involved two PCR steps, and the second step added sample barcodes and sequencing adapters. Sequencing of the libraries was done on either Illumina HiSeq 2500 (2x100 bp) or NovaSeq (2x150 bp). The published analysis was carried out like this. MIGEC handled demultiplexing of reads and collapsing into UMI consensus sequences, while MiXCR performed V(D)J alignment. Clonotypes responding to the vaccine were identified with edgeR on replicate PBMC samples, with the criteria of FDR below 0.01 and a log2 fold change above 5 up to day 15. Each bulk clonotype received a CD4 or CD8 identity based on whether the sequenced CD4 or CD8 repertoire contained that clonotype at higher abundance. TCRdb reworked the public reads: Q25 trimming with fastp, MiXCR clone assembly, productive beta chains retained. Under each unique CDR3 protein, matching rows form one entry showing the most common genes and DNA. The V and J calls here are based on TCRdb, not the publication. The sample includes approximately 250,000 distinct CDR3 sequences, with around 3.5% observed a single time. Around 19% of the sample is in the top ten clones.

The treatment or condition label on this specimen signifies: live attenuated yellow fever vaccine strain. At each blood-draw timepoint, two biological replicates of bulk PBMCs were obtained. PBMCs were isolated from peripheral blood using a standard Ficoll-Paque protocol. TriZol was used to extract RNA from bulk PBMCs, from CD4 and CD8 fractions, and from dextramer-positive and dextramer-negative fractions. The full study reports these points: Compared with the primary T-cell response, the secondary T-cell response was faster but weaker, reaching its peak on day 5 rather than on day 15. A small fraction of clonotypes showed up in both the CD4 and CD8 compartments, probably as a result of convergent recombination. Because abundant contaminating clonotypes from the bulk population could be contained in FACS-sorted repertoires, computational filtering was required. Because only a couple of donors were included in the study, the extent to which the findings can be generalized is limited. After the booster, most clones that had expanded after primary vaccination were detected again (around 97% of CD4 and more than 80% of CD8), suggesting broad maintenance of memory.

Cut back by 1 base and 6 bases, the V and J ends lie 10 bases apart. CDR3 length: 13 amino acids, cysteine to phenylalanine. Just CDR3 DNA is preserved here, 39 bases in frame from base 1. The germline V gene (reference sequence) specifies MNHNY as CDR1 and SVGAGI as CDR2. Sequencing was performed on PBMCs, taken 15 days after the yellow fever booster vaccination. This TCR was recovered from a man between 18 and 35 years old who received the YFV17D yellow fever vaccine. The chain was built from TRBV6-6 and TRBJ2-7, and TRBD2 may be the D gene, going by 6 matching bases. This receptor has the CDR3 CASSYLFGGEQYF. The DNA sequence reads TGTGCCAGCAGTTACTTATTCGGGGGCGAGCAGTACTTC.